The T cell receptor beta chain under discussion was sequenced for a study of blood T cell repertoires in COVID-19. Study summary: Whether acute or convalescent, the COVID-19 samples came from the United States, Italy and Spain. Sources were T cells, B-cell-depleted T cells, or PBMCs; the material itself was cDNA or gDNA.

The CDR3 covers 11 residues. CDR1 MNHEY and CDR2 SVGAGI come from the germline V gene. Trimming removed 0 bases from V and 6 bases from J, with 3 bases in between. The assay was immunoSEQ multiplex PCR, and TCRdb's table has in-frame clones only and misses some. This sample has around 210,000 clones, with roughly 90% found just once. The sample was peripheral blood. This clonotype was obtained from an older woman with acute or convalescent COVID-19. The rearrangement links TRBV6-5 to TRBJ2-7; D not certain. This chain's CDR3 is CASSYSLEQYF. DNA of the CDR3: TGTGCCAGCAGTTACTCCCTCGAGCAGTACTTC.